This is a list of T cell receptor beta chains from one sample in a study of shared clonotypes between healthy human individuals. This table comes from immunoSEQ multiplex PCR, and its TCRdb copy is limited to in-frame clones, with some not included. This sample carries 2 million to 2.5 million clones, 90% to 96% of them seen once, and the ten largest clones take approximately 0.13%. Sample: naive CD4+ T cells sorted from blood. The receptor source for this set is a man younger than 35 in good health. Each CDR3 is given with its conserved first and last residue. Fields, in order: clone size, V gene, J gene, D gene, CDR3 protein, CDR3 DNA. The D gene is left open where the match is weak. Clone size is stated in some rows and not others, as once, few, many or a class when expanded.

abundance: -; v_gene: TRBV5-1; j_gene: TRBJ2-5; d_gene: -; CDR3aa: CASSLKAGAETQYF; CDR3nt: TGCGCCAGCAGCTTGAAGGCGGGGGCAGAGACCCAGTACTTC
abundance: -; v_gene: TRBV6-1; j_gene: TRBJ2-5; d_gene: -; CDR3aa: CASSDRKKETQYF; CDR3nt: TGTGCCAGCAGTGACAGGAAAAAAGAGACCCAGTACTTC
abundance: once; v_gene: TRBV5-6; j_gene: TRBJ2-2; d_gene: -; CDR3aa: CASSLGRVRTGELFF; CDR3nt: TGTGCCAGCAGCTTGGGCAGGGTTCGTACCGGGGAGCTGTTTTTT
abundance: -; v_gene: TRBV7-8; j_gene: TRBJ2-6; d_gene: -; CDR3aa: CASSSPGGTGANVLTF; CDR3nt: TGTGCCAGCAGCTCCCCCGGGGGAACTGGGGCCAACGTCCTGACTTTC
abundance: -; v_gene: TRBV4-2; j_gene: TRBJ2-5; d_gene: TRBD2; CDR3aa: CASSQDVTSGAQETQYF; CDR3nt: TGTGCCAGCAGCCAAGATGTCACTAGCGGGGCACAAGAGACCCAGTACTTC
abundance: -; v_gene: TRBV6-1; j_gene: TRBJ1-5; d_gene: -; CDR3aa: CASSELSAFFNSNQPQHF; CDR3nt: TGTGCCAGCAGTGAATTGTCAGCTTTCTTTAATAGCAATCAGCCCCAGCATTTT
abundance: -; v_gene: TRBV11-3; j_gene: TRBJ2-7; d_gene: TRBD2; CDR3aa: CASSLGGSNHEQYF; CDR3nt: TGTGCCAGCAGTCTGGGAGGGAGTAACCACGAGCAGTACTTC
abundance: -; v_gene: TRBV6-6; j_gene: TRBJ2-1; d_gene: -; CDR3aa: CASKDMPLPNEQFF; CDR3nt: TGTGCCAGCAAGGACATGCCCCTACCCAATGAGCAGTTCTTC
abundance: -; v_gene: TRBV27; j_gene: TRBJ2-1; d_gene: -; CDR3aa: CASSLTGDWYNEQFF; CDR3nt: TGTGCCAGCAGTTTGACAGGAGACTGGTACAATGAGCAGTTCTTC
abundance: -; v_gene: TRBV19; j_gene: TRBJ1-5; d_gene: -; CDR3aa: CASTDSGGNQPQHF; CDR3nt: TGTGCCAGTACGGATTCTGGGGGGAATCAGCCCCAGCATTTT
abundance: -; v_gene: TRBV10-2; j_gene: TRBJ1-3; d_gene: -; CDR3aa: CASSVAGSSGNTIYF; CDR3nt: TGCGCCAGCAGTGTTGCTGGAAGCTCTGGAAACACCATATATTTT
abundance: -; v_gene: TRBV7-8; j_gene: TRBJ2-7; d_gene: TRBD2; CDR3aa: CASSPGLAVSYEQYF; CDR3nt: TGTGCCAGCAGCCCGGGACTAGCGGTTTCCTACGAGCAGTACTTC
abundance: -; v_gene: TRBV6-5; j_gene: TRBJ1-5; d_gene: -; CDR3aa: CASSYSAAWVEPQHF; CDR3nt: TGTGCCAGCAGTTACTCGGCGGCCTGGGTTGAGCCCCAGCATTTT
abundance: -; v_gene: TRBV9; j_gene: TRBJ2-7; d_gene: -; CDR3aa: CASSAAGHYYEQYF; CDR3nt: TGTGCCAGCAGCGCTGCGGGACACTACTACGAGCAGTACTTC
abundance: once; v_gene: TRBV5-1; j_gene: TRBJ1-1; d_gene: -; CDR3aa: CASSPNDMNTEAFF; CDR3nt: TGCGCCAGCAGTCCCAACGACATGAACACTGAAGCTTTCTTT
abundance: -; v_gene: TRBV7-2; j_gene: TRBJ1-6; d_gene: -; CDR3aa: CASSARADSNSPLHF; CDR3nt: TGTGCCAGCAGCGCAAGGGCTGATTCGAATTCACCCCTCCACTTT
abundance: -; v_gene: TRBV6-1; j_gene: TRBJ2-7; d_gene: TRBD2; CDR3aa: CASSAYPSGSYEQYF; CDR3nt: TGTGCCAGCAGTGCCTACCCTAGCGGGAGCTACGAGCAGTACTTC
abundance: -; v_gene: TRBV6-1; j_gene: TRBJ2-1; d_gene: TRBD1; CDR3aa: CASSELGTGQRFF; CDR3nt: TGTGCCAGCAGTGAACTCGGGACAGGGCAGAGGTTCTTC
abundance: -; v_gene: TRBV5-1; j_gene: TRBJ2-1; d_gene: TRBD1; CDR3aa: CASSLVGTGGYNEQFF; CDR3nt: TGCGCCAGCAGCTTAGTAGGGACAGGGGGCTACAATGAGCAGTTCTTC
abundance: -; v_gene: TRBV19; j_gene: TRBJ1-5; d_gene: -; CDR3aa: CASSIDRAGNQPQHF; CDR3nt: TGTGCCAGTAGTATAGACAGGGCGGGCAATCAGCCCCAGCATTTT
abundance: -; v_gene: TRBV7-2; j_gene: TRBJ2-3; d_gene: TRBD2; CDR3aa: CASSDTGLAVTDTQYF; CDR3nt: TGTGCCAGCAGCGATACGGGACTAGCGGTCACAGATACGCAGTATTTT
abundance: -; v_gene: TRBV19; j_gene: TRBJ2-7; d_gene: -; CDR3aa: CASSTTGLFNEQYF; CDR3nt: TGTGCCAGTAGTACCACGGGACTCTTCAACGAGCAGTACTTC
abundance: -; v_gene: TRBV30; j_gene: TRBJ2-7; d_gene: TRBD2; CDR3aa: CAWRGSGRYEQYF; CDR3nt: TGTGCCTGGAGAGGTAGCGGGAGATACGAGCAGTACTTC
abundance: once; v_gene: TRBV19; j_gene: TRBJ2-3; d_gene: -; CDR3aa: CASTPSGTDTQYF; CDR3nt: TGTGCCAGTACTCCTAGCGGCACAGATACGCAGTATTTT
abundance: -; v_gene: TRBV10-3; j_gene: TRBJ1-1; d_gene: -; CDR3aa: CAISDWVGEKKNTEAFF; CDR3nt: TGTGCCATCAGTGATTGGGTTGGTGAGAAAAAAAACACTGAAGCTTTCTTT
abundance: -; v_gene: TRBV7-8; j_gene: TRBJ2-5; d_gene: TRBD2; CDR3aa: CASTSDPGLARQETQYF; CDR3nt: TGTGCCAGCACCTCTGATCCGGGACTAGCGAGACAAGAGACCCAGTACTTC
abundance: -; v_gene: TRBV5-6; j_gene: TRBJ2-1; d_gene: -; CDR3aa: CASSSASYFAGEQFF; CDR3nt: TGTGCCAGCAGCTCAGCTAGCTACTTCGCTGGTGAGCAGTTCTTC
abundance: -; v_gene: TRBV19; j_gene: TRBJ2-7; d_gene: -; CDR3aa: CASSIGGRGTTYEQYF; CDR3nt: TGTGCCAGTAGTATCGGAGGGCGCGGGACGACCTACGAGCAGTACTTC
abundance: -; v_gene: TRBV7-3; j_gene: TRBJ1-2; d_gene: -; CDR3aa: CASSFHGTLGYGYTF; CDR3nt: TGTGCCAGCAGCTTCCACGGGACTTTGGGTTATGGCTACACCTTC
abundance: -; v_gene: TRBV7-2; j_gene: TRBJ1-1; d_gene: -; CDR3aa: CASSLGGMAGAEAFF; CDR3nt: TGTGCCAGCAGCCTCGGGGGGATGGCGGGGGCTGAAGCTTTCTTT
abundance: -; v_gene: TRBV19; j_gene: TRBJ1-2; d_gene: -; CDR3aa: CASWRGPKYYGYTF; CDR3nt: TGTGCCAGTTGGCGGGGACCTAAGTACTATGGCTACACCTTC
abundance: -; v_gene: TRBV7-9; j_gene: TRBJ1-4; d_gene: -; CDR3aa: CASSPWTASNEKLFF; CDR3nt: TGTGCCAGCAGCCCGTGGACAGCTTCTAATGAAAAACTGTTTTTT
abundance: -; v_gene: TRBV28; j_gene: TRBJ2-7; d_gene: -; CDR3aa: CASSLTYEQYF; CDR3nt: TGTGCCAGCAGTCTGACCTACGAGCAGTACTTC
abundance: -; v_gene: TRBV7-2; j_gene: TRBJ2-1; d_gene: -; CDR3aa: CASSLNSYNEQFF; CDR3nt: TGTGCCAGCAGCCTAAACTCCTACAATGAGCAGTTCTTC
abundance: few; v_gene: TRBV7-9; j_gene: TRBJ1-2; d_gene: -; CDR3aa: CASSLSNTLWLPLDYGYTF; CDR3nt: TGTGCCAGCAGCTTGTCGAACACCCTCTGGCTACCCTTAGACTATGGCTACACCTTC
abundance: -; v_gene: TRBV5-1; j_gene: TRBJ2-3; d_gene: -; CDR3aa: CASSRDLSTDTQYF; CDR3nt: TGCGCCAGCAGCCGGGACTTGAGCACAGATACGCAGTATTTT
abundance: -; v_gene: TRBV5-4; j_gene: TRBJ1-6; d_gene: -; CDR3aa: CASSLPGVDSPLHF; CDR3nt: TGTGCCAGCAGCTTGCCGGGGGTAGATTCACCCCTCCACTTT
abundance: -; v_gene: TRBV5-4; j_gene: TRBJ2-2; d_gene: -; CDR3aa: CASSRDENTGELFF; CDR3nt: TGTGCCAGCAGTCGCGACGAAAACACCGGGGAGCTGTTTTTT
abundance: -; v_gene: TRBV7-2; j_gene: TRBJ2-2; d_gene: -; CDR3aa: CASSLGELAGELFF; CDR3nt: TGTGCCAGCAGCCTGGGGGAGTTAGCCGGGGAGCTGTTTTTT
abundance: -; v_gene: TRBV6-5; j_gene: TRBJ2-5; d_gene: -; CDR3aa: CASSYGGFGTQYF; CDR3nt: TGTGCCAGCAGTTACGGGGGTTTCGGGACCCAGTACTTC
abundance: once; v_gene: TRBV27; j_gene: TRBJ1-4; d_gene: -; CDR3aa: CASSLEGGANEKLFF; CDR3nt: TGTGCCAGCAGTTTAGAAGGGGGAGCTAATGAAAAACTGTTTTTT
abundance: once; v_gene: TRBV19; j_gene: TRBJ2-1; d_gene: TRBD1; CDR3aa: CASSRRIRDSSYNEQFF; CDR3nt: TGTGCCAGTAGTAGACGTATCCGGGACAGCTCCTACAATGAGCAGTTCTTC
abundance: -; v_gene: TRBV7-8; j_gene: TRBJ2-2; d_gene: -; CDR3aa: CASSYSGVTNTGELFF; CDR3nt: TGTGCCAGCAGCTATTCAGGGGTGACGAACACCGGGGAGCTGTTTTTT
abundance: -; v_gene: TRBV28; j_gene: TRBJ1-1; d_gene: -; CDR3aa: CASSSPGARNTEAFF; CDR3nt: TGTGCCAGCAGTTCCCCAGGCGCTAGGAACACTGAAGCTTTCTTT
abundance: -; v_gene: TRBV7-7; j_gene: TRBJ2-5; d_gene: -; CDR3aa: CASSSELVGKTQYF; CDR3nt: TGTGCTAGCAGCTCTGAACTGGTTGGGAAGACCCAGTACTTC
abundance: -; v_gene: TRBV5-5; j_gene: TRBJ2-7; d_gene: -; CDR3aa: CASSLAGTPTYEQYF; CDR3nt: TGTGCCAGCAGCTTGGCCGGGACACCCACCTACGAGCAGTACTTC
abundance: -; v_gene: TRBV19; j_gene: TRBJ1-5; d_gene: -; CDR3aa: CASSTARDTNQPQHF; CDR3nt: TGTGCCAGTAGTACCGCCCGGGACACTAATCAGCCCCAGCATTTT
abundance: -; v_gene: TRBV14; j_gene: TRBJ1-6; d_gene: -; CDR3aa: CASSQVLAGSPLHF; CDR3nt: TGTGCCAGCAGCCAAGTTTTGGCGGGATCACCCCTCCACTTT
abundance: once; v_gene: TRBV28; j_gene: TRBJ1-2; d_gene: TRBD1; CDR3aa: CASSSPTGNYGYTF; CDR3nt: TGTGCCAGCAGTTCTCCGACAGGGAACTATGGCTACACCTTC
abundance: -; v_gene: TRBV30; j_gene: TRBJ2-2; d_gene: TRBD1; CDR3aa: CAWRPGRGRDTGELFF; CDR3nt: TGTGCCTGGAGACCAGGCAGGGGGAGAGATACCGGGGAGCTGTTTTTT
abundance: -; v_gene: TRBV29-1; j_gene: TRBJ1-1; d_gene: -; CDR3aa: CSSKRTGTEAFF; CDR3nt: TGCAGCTCAAAACGAACAGGGACTGAAGCTTTCTTT
abundance: once; v_gene: TRBV1; j_gene: TRBJ2-7; d_gene: -; CDR3aa: CTFVPTPYEQYF; CDR3nt: TGCACCTTCGTACCGACCCCCTACGAGCAGTACTTC
abundance: -; v_gene: TRBV9; j_gene: TRBJ2-7; d_gene: TRBD1; CDR3aa: CASSVGGQEIDYEQYF; CDR3nt: TGTGCCAGCAGCGTAGGGGGACAGGAAATCGACTACGAGCAGTACTTC
abundance: -; v_gene: TRBV29-1; j_gene: TRBJ1-2; d_gene: TRBD1; CDR3aa: CSVAPGTASNYGYTF; CDR3nt: TGCAGCGTGGCCCCCGGGACAGCGAGTAACTATGGCTACACCTTC
abundance: once; v_gene: TRBV15; j_gene: TRBJ2-7; d_gene: TRBD1; CDR3aa: CATSFGQGPLEQYF; CDR3nt: TGTGCCACCAGCTTTGGACAGGGACCCCTAGAGCAGTACTTC
abundance: -; v_gene: TRBV6-1; j_gene: TRBJ2-1; d_gene: -; CDR3aa: CASSEASVLGSMQFF; CDR3nt: TGTGCCAGCAGTGAAGCGTCGGTTCTAGGAAGCATGCAGTTCTTC
abundance: -; v_gene: TRBV6-1; j_gene: TRBJ2-7; d_gene: TRBD2; CDR3aa: CASRGTSGPYEQYF; CDR3nt: TGTGCCAGCAGGGGGACTAGCGGCCCCTACGAGCAGTACTTC
abundance: few; v_gene: TRBV28; j_gene: TRBJ1-5; d_gene: -; CDR3aa: CASSIGRYAFQPQHF; CDR3nt: TGTGCCAGCAGCATCGGTCGCTACGCCTTTCAGCCCCAGCATTTT
abundance: -; v_gene: TRBV6-9; j_gene: TRBJ2-5; d_gene: TRBD2; CDR3aa: CASSNGLAGGLAQETQYF; CDR3nt: TGTGCCAGCAGCAACGGACTAGCGGGAGGACTCGCTCAAGAGACCCAGTACTTC
abundance: -; v_gene: TRBV6-1; j_gene: TRBJ1-2; d_gene: TRBD1; CDR3aa: CASTQGNYGYTF; CDR3nt: TGTGCCAGCACACAGGGGAATTATGGCTACACCTTC